The clone carrying this TCR beta chain has more than one count but fewer than ten. The antigen is unknown. TCRdb itself ran the 5' RACE reads through MiXCR, one entry per CDR3 protein. The table shows 350,000 to 450,000 distinct CDR3 sequences, with roughly 20% occurring only once. The source of the sample is a study of CD8 T cells in ankylosing spondylitis. Germline lookup yields CDR1 SGHAT and CDR2 FQNNGV. Trimming took 3 bases from V and 7 from J; bases not matched to a gene: 6. The CDR3 is 15 residues long. Study-level results: Disease-linked clones had a CD8+ phenotype and relatively low frequency in peripheral blood.

V and J are TRBV11-2 and TRBJ2-1; 10 nucleotides agree with TRBD1. The material sequenced was blood, either unsorted or a sorted T cell fraction (not recorded which). This clonotype was sampled from a male donor with ankylosing spondylitis or in good health (not recorded which). This chain's CDR3 is CASSLAGQGMNEQFF. In DNA, the CDR3 is TGTGCCAGCAGCTTGGCGGGACAGGGGATGAATGAGCAGTTCTTC.